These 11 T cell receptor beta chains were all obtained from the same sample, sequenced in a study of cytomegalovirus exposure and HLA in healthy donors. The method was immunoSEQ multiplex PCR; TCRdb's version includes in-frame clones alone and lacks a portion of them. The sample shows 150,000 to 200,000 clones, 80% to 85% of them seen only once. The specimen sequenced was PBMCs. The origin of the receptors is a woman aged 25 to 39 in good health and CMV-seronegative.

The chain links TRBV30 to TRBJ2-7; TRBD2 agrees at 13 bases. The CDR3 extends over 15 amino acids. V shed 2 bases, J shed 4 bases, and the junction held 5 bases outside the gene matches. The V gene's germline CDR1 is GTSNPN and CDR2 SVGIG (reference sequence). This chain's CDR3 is CAWSPGTSGVYEQYF. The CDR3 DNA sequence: TGTGCCTGGAGTCCCGGGACTAGCGGGGTATACGAGCAGTACTTC.

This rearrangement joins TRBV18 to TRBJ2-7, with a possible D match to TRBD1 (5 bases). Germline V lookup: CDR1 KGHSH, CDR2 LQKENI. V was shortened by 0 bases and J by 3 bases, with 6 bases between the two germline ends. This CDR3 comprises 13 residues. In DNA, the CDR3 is TGTGCCAGCTCACCACCGCAGGGCTACGAGCAGTACTTC. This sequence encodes CASSPPQGYEQYF.

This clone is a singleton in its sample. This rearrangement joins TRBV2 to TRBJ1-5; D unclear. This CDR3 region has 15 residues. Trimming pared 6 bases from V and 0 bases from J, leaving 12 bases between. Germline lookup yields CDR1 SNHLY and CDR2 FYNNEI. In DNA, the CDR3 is TGTGCCAGCAGACCTCGACTGGCTAGCAATCAGCCCCAGCATTTT. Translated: CASRPRLASNQPQHF.

The CDR3 sequence: CASSLPQGGYNEQFF. The CDR3 DNA follows: TGTGCCAGCAGCTTGCCCCAGGGGGGCTACAATGAGCAGTTCTTC. This rearrangement joins TRBV5-6 to TRBJ2-1; D perhaps matches TRBD1 (7 bases). This CDR3 has 15 amino acids. Trimming pared 1 base from V and 3 bases from J, leaving 11 bases between. Germline V gene data show CDR1 as SGHDT and CDR2 as YYEEEE.

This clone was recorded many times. In DNA, the CDR3 is TGTGCCAGCAGTTCTGACGTAGCCGGGATGGGCTCTCCCTACAATGAGCAGTTCTTC. It codes for CASSSDVAGMGSPYNEQFF. The chain joins TRBV27 to TRBJ2-1; maybe TRBD2 (5 bases). There are 19 residues in the CDR3. CDR1 is MNHEY and CDR2 is SMNVEV in the germline V gene (reference sequence). Trimming stripped 4 bases from V and 2 bases from J, with 24 bases between.

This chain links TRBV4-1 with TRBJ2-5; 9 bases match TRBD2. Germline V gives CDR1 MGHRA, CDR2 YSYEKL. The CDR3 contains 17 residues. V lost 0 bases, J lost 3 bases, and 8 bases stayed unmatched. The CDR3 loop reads CASSQDGTSGLEETQYF. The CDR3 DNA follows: TGCGCCAGCAGCCAAGATGGAACTAGCGGGTTAGAAGAGACCCAGTACTTC.

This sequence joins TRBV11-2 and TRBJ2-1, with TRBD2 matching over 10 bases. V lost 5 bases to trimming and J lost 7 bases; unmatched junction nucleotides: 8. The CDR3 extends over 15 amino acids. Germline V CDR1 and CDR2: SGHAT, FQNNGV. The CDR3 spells CASSQLAGNRNEQFF. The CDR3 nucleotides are TGTGCCAGCAGCCAACTAGCGGGAAATAGAAATGAGCAGTTCTTC.

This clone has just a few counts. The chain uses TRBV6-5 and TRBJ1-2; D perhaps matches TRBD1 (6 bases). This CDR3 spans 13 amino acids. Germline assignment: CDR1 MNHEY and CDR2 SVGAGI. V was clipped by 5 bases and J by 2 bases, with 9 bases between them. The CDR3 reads CASSLDRNYGYTF. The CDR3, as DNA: TGTGCCAGCAGTCTTGACAGGAACTATGGCTACACCTTC.

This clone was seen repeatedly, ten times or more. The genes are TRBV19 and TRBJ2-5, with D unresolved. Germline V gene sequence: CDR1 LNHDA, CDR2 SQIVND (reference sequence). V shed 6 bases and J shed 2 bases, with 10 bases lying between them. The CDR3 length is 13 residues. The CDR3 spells CASSSTEQETQYF. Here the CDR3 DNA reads TGTGCCAGTAGCTCTACAGAACAAGAGACCCAGTACTTC.

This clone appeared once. For the CDR3, the DNA is TGTGCCAGCAGCGCGCTCCCGGGAACGGAAAATTCACCCCTCCACTTT. Translation gives CASSALPGTENSPLHF. The chain is built from TRBV7-8 and TRBJ1-6, with D hard to call. Trimming stripped 5 bases from V and 7 bases from J, with 18 bases between. This CDR3 is 16 amino acids long. CDR1 is SGHVS and CDR2 is FQNEAQ in the germline V gene.

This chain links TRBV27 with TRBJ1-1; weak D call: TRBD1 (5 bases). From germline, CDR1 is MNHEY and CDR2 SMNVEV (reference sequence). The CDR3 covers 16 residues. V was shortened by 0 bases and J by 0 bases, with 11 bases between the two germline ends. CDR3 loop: CASSLSVPGVNTEAFF. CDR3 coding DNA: TGTGCCAGCAGTTTATCGGTCCCGGGGGTGAACACTGAAGCTTTCTTT.